This TCR beta chain was identified in a study of CD8+ T cells in alopecia areata. The germline V and J ends were trimmed by 1 base and 5 bases, with 13 bases remaining between them. CDR1 and CDR2 (germline): SGHRS, YFSETQ. CDR3 length equals 15 residues. Following RNA extraction, reverse transcription yielded cDNA that acted as the sequencing template. This table comes from immunoSEQ multiplex PCR, and its TCRdb copy is limited to in-frame clones, with some not included. The repertoire consists of 90,000 to 150,000 clones, with 50% to 55% occurring once and the leading ten covering roughly 0.5%. As to treatment: oral pan-JAK inhibitor, 5-10 mg twice daily.

This clonotype was obtained from a human donor with alopecia areata. This specimen consisted of CD4+ T cells sorted from blood, obtained at week 4, from a patient treated with tofacitinib. The gene calls are TRBV5-1 and TRBJ2-4, with D possibly being TRBD1 (5 bases). Written as DNA, the CDR3 is TGCGCCAGCAGCTTGCTTCCGACAGATCAAAACATTCAGTACTTC. Encoded protein: CASSLLPTDQNIQYF.